This TCR beta chain emerged from a study of beta chain features in type 1 diabetes (dated 2018 in TCRdb). Study-wide context: Mean age, gender distribution, total cell number and subset yield were not different between patients and healthy donors. A total of roughly 100 million sorted cells were examined across all samples, and a strong correlation was observed between cell number per subset and RNA yield. The study compared the TCRB repertoires of sorted circulating CD4+ T cell subsets in recently diagnosed type 1 diabetes patients with those in matched healthy donors. Regulatory and stem cell-like memory subsets were obtained from only 8 patients and about eight healthy donors, while naive and central memory subsets were obtained from all 30 or so donors. Results the study describes overall, beyond this receptor: Because cDNA was sequenced instead of genomic DNA, highly expressing activated cells could be over-represented, though the groups showed no difference in activation or CD3 levels. In all four CD4+ subsets, TCRB CDR3 length was moderately but significantly shorter in type 1 diabetes patients. Naive, central memory and regulatory TCRB repertoires appeared to be more similar among patients than among healthy donors. Because small numbers of individuals were included in the HLA sub-analyses, any influence of HLA type on TCRB rearrangement was left unresolved. Shorter templates might be favored by PCR, yet because patient and control samples were amplified and corrected together, any such skew would affect both groups equally. Fewer insertions and more nucleotide deletions at VDJ recombination sites were observed in patients with type 1 diabetes, implying thymic rearrangement abnormalities.

All of the isolated RNA was reverse transcribed with the High Capacity cDNA Reverse Transcription Kit, so expressed TCRB transcripts were sequenced. Deep immunoSEQ sequencing was applied to naive, central memory and regulatory T cell samples, giving an average of approximately 3.8 million total reads per sample. Sorted cells were lysed in RLT buffer and RNA was extracted with DNase-treated RNeasy Micro or Mini kits, depending on cell number. Each cell subset was processed separately to prevent cross-contamination, with patient and healthy donor samples processed together. Using the immunoSEQ multiplex PCR, TCRB sequences were amplified from cDNA into 87-bp fragments spanning the CDR3 region. Sequencing of the amplicons was performed on the Illumina HiSeq platform. The authors' pipeline ran thus. Synthetic template baselines were used to correct PCR bias computationally, reads within Hamming distance 2 were collapsed, and singletons that could not be merged were discarded. Reads were aligned against IMGT to assign V, D and J genes, CDR3 length and insertions or deletions at six rearrangement sites. Within each subset, clonotype counts were normalized to sorted cell number, after which true diversity and Gini coefficients were computed with the tcR R package. The overlap coefficient, calculated on TCRB nucleotide sequences, was used to measure repertoire sharing. Out-of-frame TCRB sequences from naive cells were analyzed to stand in for the pre-selection repertoire. The table comes from immuneACCESS by way of TCRdb, which keeps in-frame sequences with V and J called. Part of the clones is missing from these tables; in studies checked, under half for an unresolved V gene and the rest for unknown reasons. That table is the source of V, J and clone size, and D and trimming were worked out from the DNA. The sample table lists under 400,000 clones, 15% to 20% of them with a count of one. The top ten clones comprise approximately 0.043% of the sample.

Each donor gave one peripheral blood draw, averaging approximately 0.12 L, which was collected into heparinised tubes. Naive, central memory, regulatory and stem cell-like memory CD4+ T cells were sorted on a BD FACSAria II using a panel including CD45RO, CCR7, CD25, CD127, CD95 and CD27. A purity above 98% was achieved for all sorted populations. PBMCs were separated immediately by Lymphoprep density gradient centrifugation and were stained directly, without being cultured. To minimize batch effects, samples were stained and sorted in pairs, one healthy donor with one patient per experiment. From the germline V gene, CDR1 is SQVTM and CDR2 is ANQGSEA. From the cysteine through the phenylalanine, the CDR3 covers 15 amino acids. Just CDR3 DNA is preserved here, 45 bases in frame from base 1. Trimming leaves V shorter by 4 bases and J shorter by 6 bases, with the junction holding 10 bases beyond the gene matches.

This clone appeared a few times. Its antigen is still unknown. Base qualities are not recorded, but no much larger clone differs from it by a single base. The specimen sequenced was naive CD4+ T cells from blood. This specimen's cell subset or site label, interpreted: true naive CD4+ T cells. This sequence originates from a woman aged 18-29 years in good health. The sequence links TRBV29-1 to TRBJ1-1, with 11 bases in between that match TRBD1. The CDR3 is CSVGGGGQGASEAFF. The DNA reads TGCAGCGTTGGGGGGGGAGGACAGGGGGCGTCTGAAGCTTTCTTT.